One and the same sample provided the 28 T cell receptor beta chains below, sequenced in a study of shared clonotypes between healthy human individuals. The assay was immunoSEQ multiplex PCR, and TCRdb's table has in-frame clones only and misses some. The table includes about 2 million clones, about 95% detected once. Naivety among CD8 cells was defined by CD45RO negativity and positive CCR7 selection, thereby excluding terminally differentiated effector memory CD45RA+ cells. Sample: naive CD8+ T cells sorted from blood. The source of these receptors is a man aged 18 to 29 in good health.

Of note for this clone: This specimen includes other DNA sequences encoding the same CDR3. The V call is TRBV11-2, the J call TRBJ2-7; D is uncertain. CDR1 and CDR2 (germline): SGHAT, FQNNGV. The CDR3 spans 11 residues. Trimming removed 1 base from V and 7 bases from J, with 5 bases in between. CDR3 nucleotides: TGTGCCAGCAGCTTAGGGGTGGAGCAGTACTTC. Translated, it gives CASSLGVEQYF. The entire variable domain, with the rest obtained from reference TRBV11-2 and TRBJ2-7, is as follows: EAGVAQSPRYKIIEKRQSVAFWCNPISGHATLYWYQQILGQGPKLLIQFQNNGVVDDSQLPKDRFSAERLKGVDSTLKIQPAKLEDSAVYLCASSLGVEQYFGPGTRLTVT.

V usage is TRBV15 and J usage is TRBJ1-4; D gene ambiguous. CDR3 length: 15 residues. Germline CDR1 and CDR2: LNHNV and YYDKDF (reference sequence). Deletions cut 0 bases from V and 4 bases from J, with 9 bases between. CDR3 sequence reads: CATSRDRGLNEKLFF. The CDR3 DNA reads TGTGCCACCAGCAGAGATCGGGGTCTTAATGAAAAACTGTTTTTT.

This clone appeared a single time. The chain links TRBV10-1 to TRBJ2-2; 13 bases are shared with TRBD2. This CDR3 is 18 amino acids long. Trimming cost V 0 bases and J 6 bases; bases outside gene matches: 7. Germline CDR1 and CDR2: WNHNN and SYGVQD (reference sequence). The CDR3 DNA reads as TGCGCCAGCAGTGAGTCACTAGCGGGAGGGCCCGAGTCCGGGGAGCTGTTTTTT. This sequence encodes CASSESLAGGPESGELFF.

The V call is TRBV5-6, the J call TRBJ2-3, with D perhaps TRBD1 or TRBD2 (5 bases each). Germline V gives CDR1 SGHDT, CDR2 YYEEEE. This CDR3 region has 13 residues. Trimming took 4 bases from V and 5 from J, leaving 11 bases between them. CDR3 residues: CASSLGAGDTQYF. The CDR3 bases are TGTGCCAGCAGCCTCGGGGCGGGAGATACGCAGTATTTT.

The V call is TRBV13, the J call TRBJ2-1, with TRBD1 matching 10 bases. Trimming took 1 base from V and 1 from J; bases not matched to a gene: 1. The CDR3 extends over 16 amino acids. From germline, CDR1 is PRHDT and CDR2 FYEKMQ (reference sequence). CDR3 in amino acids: CASSLEDRGSYNEQFF. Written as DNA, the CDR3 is TGTGCCAGCAGCTTAGAGGACAGGGGGTCCTACAATGAGCAGTTCTTC.

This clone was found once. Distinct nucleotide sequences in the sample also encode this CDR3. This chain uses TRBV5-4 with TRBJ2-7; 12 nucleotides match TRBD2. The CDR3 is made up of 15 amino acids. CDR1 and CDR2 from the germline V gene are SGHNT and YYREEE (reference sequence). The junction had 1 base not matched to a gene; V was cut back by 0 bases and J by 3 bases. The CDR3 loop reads CASSLGLAGVYEQYF. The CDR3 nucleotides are TGTGCCAGCAGCTTGGGACTAGCGGGAGTCTACGAGCAGTACTTC.

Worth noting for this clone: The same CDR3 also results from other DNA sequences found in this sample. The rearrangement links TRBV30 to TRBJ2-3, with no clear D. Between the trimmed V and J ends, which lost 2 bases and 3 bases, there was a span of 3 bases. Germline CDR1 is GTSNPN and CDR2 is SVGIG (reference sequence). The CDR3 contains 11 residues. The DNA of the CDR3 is TGTGCCTGGAGTTCTACAGATACGCAGTATTTT. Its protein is CAWSSTDTQYF. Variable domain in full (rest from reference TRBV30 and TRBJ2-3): SQTIHQWPATLVQPVGSPLSLECTVEGTSNPNLYWYRQAAGRGLQLLFYSVGIGQISSEVPQNLSASRPQDRQFILSSKKLLLSDSGFYLCAWSSTDTQYFGPGTRLTVL.

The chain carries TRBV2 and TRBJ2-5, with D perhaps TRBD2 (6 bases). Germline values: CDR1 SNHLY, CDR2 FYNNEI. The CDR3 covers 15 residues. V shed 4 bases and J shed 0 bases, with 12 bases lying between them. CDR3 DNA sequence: TGTGCCAGCAGTGGGCCCGGGACTTACCAAGAGACCCAGTACTTC. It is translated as CASSGPGTYQETQYF.

CDR3 bases: TGTGCCAGCAGTTTCGGACCTCCGAGCTCCTACGAGCAGTACTTC. The encoded protein is CASSFGPPSSYEQYF. The V gene is TRBV6-5, the J gene TRBJ2-7; D is uncertain. CDR1 MNHEY and CDR2 SVGAGI come from the germline V gene. The CDR3 spans 15 residues. Trimming took off 4 bases at V and 0 bases at J, with 13 bases between the two ends.

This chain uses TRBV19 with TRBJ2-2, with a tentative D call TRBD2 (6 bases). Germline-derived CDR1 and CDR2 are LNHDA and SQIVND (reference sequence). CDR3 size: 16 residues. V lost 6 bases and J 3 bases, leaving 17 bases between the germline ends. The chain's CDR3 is CASSRWRGNDTGELFF. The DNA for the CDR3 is TGTGCCAGTAGCAGGTGGAGGGGTAATGACACCGGGGAGCTGTTTTTT. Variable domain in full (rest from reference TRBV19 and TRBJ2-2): DGGITQSPKYLFRKEGQNVTLSCEQNLNHDAMYWYRQDPGQGLRLIYYSQIVNDFQKGDIAEGYSVSREKKESFPLTVTSAQKNPTAFYLCASSRWRGNDTGELFFGEGSRLTVL.

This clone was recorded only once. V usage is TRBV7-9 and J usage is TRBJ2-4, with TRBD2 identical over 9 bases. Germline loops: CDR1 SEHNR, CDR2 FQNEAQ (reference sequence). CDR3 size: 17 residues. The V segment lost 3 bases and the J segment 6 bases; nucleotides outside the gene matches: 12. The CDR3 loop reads CASSLHPFAREGNIQYF. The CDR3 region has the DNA TGTGCCAGCAGCTTGCATCCCTTTGCGCGGGAGGGAAACATTCAGTACTTC.

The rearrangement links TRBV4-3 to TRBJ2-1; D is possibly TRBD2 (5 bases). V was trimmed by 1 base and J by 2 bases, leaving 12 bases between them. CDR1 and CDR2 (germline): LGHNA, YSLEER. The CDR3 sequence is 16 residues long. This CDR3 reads CASSQGVGDPYNEQFF. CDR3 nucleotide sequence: TGCGCCAGCAGCCAAGGTGTGGGAGATCCCTACAATGAGCAGTTCTTC.

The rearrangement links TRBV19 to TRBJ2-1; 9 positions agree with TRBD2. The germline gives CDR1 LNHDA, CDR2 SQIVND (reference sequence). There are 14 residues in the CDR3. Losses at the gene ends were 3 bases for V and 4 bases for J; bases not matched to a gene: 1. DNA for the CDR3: TGTGCCAGTAGTATGCTAGCGGGATACAATGAGCAGTTCTTC. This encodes CASSMLAGYNEQFF.

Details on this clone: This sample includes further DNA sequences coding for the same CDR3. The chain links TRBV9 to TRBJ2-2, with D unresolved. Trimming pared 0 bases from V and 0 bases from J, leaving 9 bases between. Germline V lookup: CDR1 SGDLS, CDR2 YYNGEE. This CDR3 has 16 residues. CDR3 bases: TGTGCCAGCAGCGTAGATGGCGGCTCGAACACCGGGGAGCTGTTTTTT. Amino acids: CASSVDGGSNTGELFF.

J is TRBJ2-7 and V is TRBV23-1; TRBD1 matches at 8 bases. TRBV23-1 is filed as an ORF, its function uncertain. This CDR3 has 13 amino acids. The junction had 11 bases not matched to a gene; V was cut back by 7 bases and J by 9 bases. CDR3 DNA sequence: TGCGCCAGCATTCCAGGGGGCAAGGTCAGGCAGTACTTC. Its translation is CASIPGGKVRQYF.

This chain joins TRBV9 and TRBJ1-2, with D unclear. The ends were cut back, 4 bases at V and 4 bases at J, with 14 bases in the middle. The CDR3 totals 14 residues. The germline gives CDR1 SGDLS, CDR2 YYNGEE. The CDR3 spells CASSPETESYGYTF. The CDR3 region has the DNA TGTGCCAGCAGCCCAGAGACCGAGAGCTATGGCTACACCTTC. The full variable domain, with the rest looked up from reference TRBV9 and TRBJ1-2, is DSGVTQTPKHLITATGQRVTLRCSPRSGDLSVYWYQQSLDQGLQFLIQYYNGEERAKGNILERFSAQQFPDLHSELNLSSLELGDSALYFCASSPETESYGYTFGSGTRLTVV.

Here the CDR3 reads CASSDGDPDTQYF. The DNA of the CDR3 is TGCGCCAGCAGTGACGGGGACCCAGATACGCAGTATTTT. The chain carries TRBV10-2 and TRBJ2-3; D assignment may be TRBD1 or TRBD2 (5 bases each). CDR3 size: 13 residues. Between the trimmed V and J ends, which lost 3 bases and 4 bases, there was a span of 8 bases. CDR1 is WSHSY, CDR2 SAAADI, per germline.

CDR3 nucleotide sequence: TGTGCCATCCGGCGGGGGAGGACTAGCGGGACCGACGAGCAGTACTTC. Translating gives CAIRRGRTSGTDEQYF. This chain joins TRBV10-3 and TRBJ2-7, with 12 nucleotides matching TRBD2. Per germline, CDR1 ENHRY and CDR2 SYGVKD. The CDR3 is made up of 16 amino acids. Trimming removed 8 bases from V and 5 bases from J; junction bases left unmatched: 13.

The CDR3 DNA follows: TGTGCCAGCAGCTCGTCGGAAACTGGGGAGCTGTTTTTT. It specifies CASSSSETGELFF. V gene TRBV7-9 combines with J gene TRBJ2-2; no clear D gene. The CDR3 has 13 amino acids. Germline V CDR1 and CDR2: SEHNR, FQNEAQ (reference sequence). V lost 4 bases and J 8 bases, leaving 11 bases between the germline ends.

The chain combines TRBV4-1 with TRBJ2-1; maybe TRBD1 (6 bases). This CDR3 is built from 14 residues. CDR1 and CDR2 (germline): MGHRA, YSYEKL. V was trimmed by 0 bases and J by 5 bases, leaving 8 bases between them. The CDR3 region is CASSQDWDNNEQFF. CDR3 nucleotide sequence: TGCGCCAGCAGCCAAGATTGGGACAACAATGAGCAGTTCTTC.

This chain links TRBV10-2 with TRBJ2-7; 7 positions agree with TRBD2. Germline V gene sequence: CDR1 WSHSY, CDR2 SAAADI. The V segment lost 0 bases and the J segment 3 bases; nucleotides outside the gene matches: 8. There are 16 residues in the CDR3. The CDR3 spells CASSESPLAANYEQYF. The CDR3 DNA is TGCGCCAGCAGTGAGTCCCCGCTAGCGGCCAACTACGAGCAGTACTTC.

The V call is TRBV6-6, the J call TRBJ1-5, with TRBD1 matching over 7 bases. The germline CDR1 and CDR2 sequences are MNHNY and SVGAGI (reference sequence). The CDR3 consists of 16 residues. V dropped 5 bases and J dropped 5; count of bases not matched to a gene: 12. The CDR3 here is CASSSPPGQVDQPQHF. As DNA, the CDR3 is TGTGCCAGCAGTAGCCCGCCAGGACAGGTGGATCAGCCCCAGCATTTT.

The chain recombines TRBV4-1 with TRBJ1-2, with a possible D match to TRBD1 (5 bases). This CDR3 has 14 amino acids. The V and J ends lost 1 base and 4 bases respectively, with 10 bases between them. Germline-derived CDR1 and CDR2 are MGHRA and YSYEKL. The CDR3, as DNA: TGCGCCAGCAGCCAAGTAGGGGCAGTCTATGGCTACACCTTC. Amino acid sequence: CASSQVGAVYGYTF.

In nucleotides, the CDR3 is TGTGCCAGCACTTCCCCCGGGACAGGGACCTTCGAGCAGTACTTC. It codes for CASTSPGTGTFEQYF. The gene calls are TRBV2 and TRBJ2-7; the match to TRBD1 covers 9 bases. V lost 7 bases to trimming and J lost 6 bases; unmatched junction nucleotides: 13. This CDR3 spans 15 amino acids. The V gene's germline CDR1 is SNHLY and CDR2 FYNNEI.

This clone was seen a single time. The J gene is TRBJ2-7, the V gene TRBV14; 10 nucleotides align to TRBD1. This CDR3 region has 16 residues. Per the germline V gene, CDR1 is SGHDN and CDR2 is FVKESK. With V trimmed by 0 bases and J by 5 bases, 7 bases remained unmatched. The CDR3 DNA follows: TGTGCCAGCAGCCAAGATCTTGGACAGGGGGGAGACGAGCAGTACTTC. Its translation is CASSQDLGQGGDEQYF.

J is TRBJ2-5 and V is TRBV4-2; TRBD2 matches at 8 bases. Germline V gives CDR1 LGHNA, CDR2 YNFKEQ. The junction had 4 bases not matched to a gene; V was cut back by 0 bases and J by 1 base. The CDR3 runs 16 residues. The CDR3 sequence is CASSQDSGGFQETQYF. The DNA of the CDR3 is TGTGCCAGCAGCCAAGATTCGGGGGGGTTCCAAGAGACCCAGTACTTC.

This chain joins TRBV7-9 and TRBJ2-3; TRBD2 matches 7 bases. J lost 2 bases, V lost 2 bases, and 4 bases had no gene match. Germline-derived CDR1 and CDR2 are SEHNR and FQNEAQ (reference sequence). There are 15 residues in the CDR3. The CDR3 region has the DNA TGTGCCAGCAGCTTACCCTGGGACTACACAGATACGCAGTATTTT. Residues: CASSLPWDYTDTQYF.

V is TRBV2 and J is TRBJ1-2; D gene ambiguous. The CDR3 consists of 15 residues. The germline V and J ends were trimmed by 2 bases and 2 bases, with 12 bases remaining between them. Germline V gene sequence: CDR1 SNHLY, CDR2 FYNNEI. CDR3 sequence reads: CASSELPTENYGYTF. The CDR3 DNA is TGTGCCAGCAGTGAACTTCCGACGGAGAACTATGGCTACACCTTC.